A single sample gave rise to the 2 T cell receptor beta chains below, sequenced in a study of blood T cell repertoires in COVID-19. The repertoire was sequenced with immunoSEQ multiplex PCR; TCRdb's copy has only in-frame clones and lacks some. The table includes over 250,000 clones, roughly nine tenths detected once. Material: PBMCs or T cells enriched from blood (not recorded which). Receptors originate from a woman younger than 35 who had recovered from COVID-19.

The V and J genes are TRBV30 and TRBJ2-1; tentative D call: TRBD2 (5 bases). The CDR3 sequence is 13 residues long. V lost 7 bases and J lost 3, with 13 bases in between. The germline CDR1 and CDR2 sequences are GTSNPN and SVGIG (reference sequence). In DNA form, the CDR3 reads TGTGCCTCTACTTTGGGAGACTACAATGAGCAGTTCTTC. This sequence encodes CASTLGDYNEQFF. The variable domain in full, with the rest retrieved from reference TRBV30 and TRBJ2-1, is SQTIHQWPATLVQPVGSPLSLECTVEGTSNPNLYWYRQAAGRGLQLLFYSVGIGQISSEVPQNLSASRPQDRQFILSSKKLLLSDSGFYLCASTLGDYNEQFFGPGTRLTVL.

This chain connects TRBV9 to TRBJ2-1; 9 bases match TRBD1. Trimming cost V 4 bases and J 4 bases; bases outside gene matches: 9. The CDR3 has 16 amino acids. In germline, CDR1 is SGDLS, CDR2 YYNGEE. CDR3: CASSLSHRGPYNEQFF. The CDR3 DNA reads TGTGCCAGCAGCCTAAGCCACAGGGGGCCATACAATGAGCAGTTCTTC.